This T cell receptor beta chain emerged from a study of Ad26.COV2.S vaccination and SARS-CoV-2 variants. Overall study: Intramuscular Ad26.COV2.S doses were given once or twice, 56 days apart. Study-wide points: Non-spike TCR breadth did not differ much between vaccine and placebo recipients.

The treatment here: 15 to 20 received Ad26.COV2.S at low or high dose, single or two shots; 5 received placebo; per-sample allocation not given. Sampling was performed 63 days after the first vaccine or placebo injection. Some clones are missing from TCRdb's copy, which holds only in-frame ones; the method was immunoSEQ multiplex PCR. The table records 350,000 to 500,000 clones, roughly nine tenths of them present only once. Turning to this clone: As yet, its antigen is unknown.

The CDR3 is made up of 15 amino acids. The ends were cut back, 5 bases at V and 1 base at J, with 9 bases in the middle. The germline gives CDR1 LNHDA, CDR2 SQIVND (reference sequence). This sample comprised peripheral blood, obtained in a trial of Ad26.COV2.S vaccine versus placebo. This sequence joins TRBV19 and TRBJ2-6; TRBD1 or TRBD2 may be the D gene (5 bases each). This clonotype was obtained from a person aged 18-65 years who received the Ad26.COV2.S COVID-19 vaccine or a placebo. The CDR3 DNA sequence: TGTGCCAGTAGTTGGGGGTCTTCTGGGGCCAACGTCCTGACTTTC. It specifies CASSWGSSGANVLTF.